The 21 T cell receptor beta chains below were found in one sample sequenced in a study of T cell changes during pregnancy in multiple sclerosis. Libraries were prepared by immunoSEQ multiplex PCR; TCRdb keeps only in-frame clonotypes and omits some of them. The table shows some 52,000 clones, with 85% to 95% occurring only once. The source was CD4+ T cells from peripheral blood mononuclear cells, collected before pregnancy. These receptor sequences come from a female donor with multiple sclerosis, enrolled in a pregnancy study.

The gene calls are TRBV7-2 and TRBJ2-5; the D gene is possibly TRBD2 (6 bases). The CDR3 runs to 15 residues. V was trimmed by 5 bases and J by 4 bases, leaving 17 bases between them. The V gene's germline CDR1 is SGHTA and CDR2 FQGNSA. As DNA, the CDR3 is TGTGCCAGCAGCAAACAGGAGGGACGTGGAGAGACCCAGTACTTC. Protein product: CASSKQEGRGETQYF.

The rearrangement links TRBV5-5 to TRBJ1-1; possibly TRBD1 for D (6 bases). Trimming took off 0 bases at V and 2 bases at J, with 8 bases between the two ends. CDR1 is SGHKS, CDR2 YYEKEE, per germline (reference sequence). CDR3 length: 14 amino acids. The CDR3 sequence: CASSLGTDNTEAFF. The CDR3 nucleotides are TGTGCCAGCAGCTTGGGGACAGACAACACTGAAGCTTTCTTT.

The CDR3 protein is CASLSSDIQYF. DNA for the CDR3: TGTGCCAGTCTCTCCTCAGACATTCAGTACTTC. The V call is TRBV19, the J call TRBJ2-4; no reliable D call. This CDR3 spans 11 amino acids. The V end lost 8 bases, the J end lost 8 bases, and 10 bases lay between the germline ends. Germline lookup yields CDR1 LNHDA and CDR2 SQIVND (reference sequence).

The gene calls are TRBV5-5 and TRBJ1-1; D is perhaps TRBD1 (5 bases). Germline V gene lookup returns CDR1 SGHKS and CDR2 YYEKEE (reference sequence). The CDR3 runs 12 residues. With 2 bases removed from V and 8 bases from J, the gap between germline ends came to 10 bases. CDR3 in DNA: TGTGCCAGCAGCTTTCGGGGGTCGGAAGCTTTCTTT. Encoded protein: CASSFRGSEAFF.

This chain uses TRBV13 with TRBJ2-7; a weak D match, TRBD1 (6 bases). The CDR3 extends over 14 amino acids. CDR1 is PRHDT and CDR2 is FYEKMQ in the germline V gene (reference sequence). V was clipped by 4 bases and J by 4 bases, with 14 bases between them. CDR3 DNA sequence: TGTGCCAGCAGCTCCCGGACAGAAACTTACGAGCAGTACTTC. The encoded protein is CASSSRTETYEQYF.

This CDR3 is CASSLWWRESSYNEQFF. For the CDR3, the DNA is TGTGCCAGCAGCTTGTGGTGGCGGGAGAGCTCCTACAATGAGCAGTTCTTC. V usage is TRBV5-5 and J usage is TRBJ2-1, with TRBD2 matching 7 bases. J was trimmed by 0 bases and V by 1 base; bases with no gene match: 7. The CDR3 runs to 17 residues. The germline V gene has CDR1 SGHKS and CDR2 YYEKEE (reference sequence).

This chain links TRBV18 with TRBJ2-5, with D possibly being TRBD1 (6 bases). CDR1 is KGHSH, CDR2 LQKENI, per germline. The CDR3 has 15 amino acids. V lost 3 bases to trimming and J lost 1 base, with 12 bases between them. This CDR3 is CASSPTQTGQETQYF. The CDR3 nucleotides read TGTGCCAGCTCACCTACTCAGACAGGCCAAGAGACCCAGTACTTC.

The chain is built from TRBV5-1 and TRBJ2-2; 8 bases align to TRBD1. The germline V gene encodes CDR1 SGHRS and CDR2 YFSETQ. The CDR3 is 16 amino acids. Trimming took 0 bases from V and 6 from J; bases not matched to a gene: 7. CDR3 residues: CASSLDGQGSAGELFF. CDR3 sequence (DNA): TGCGCCAGCAGCTTGGATGGACAGGGTAGTGCCGGGGAGCTGTTTTTT.

V and J are TRBV27 and TRBJ1-1; D may be TRBD1 (6 bases). The CDR3 consists of 14 residues. CDR1 is MNHEY and CDR2 is SMNVEV in the germline V gene (reference sequence). V dropped 5 bases and J dropped 5 bases, with 15 bases sitting between them. CDR3 sequence: CASSRTQGRTEAFF. The CDR3 DNA reads as TGTGCCAGCAGTCGTACACAGGGAAGGACTGAAGCTTTCTTT.

This clone occurred a few times. The same CDR3 arises from other DNA sequences in this sample as well. The rearrangement links TRBV19 to TRBJ1-1; D gene ambiguous. Trimming pared 2 bases from V and 5 bases from J, leaving 9 bases between. The CDR3 is made up of 13 amino acids. CDR1 and CDR2 from the germline V gene are LNHDA and SQIVND (reference sequence). The CDR3 DNA follows: TGTGCCAGTAGTATAAGTCGGGGTACTGAAGCTTTCTTT. It translates to CASSISRGTEAFF.

This chain links TRBV4-1 with TRBJ1-4; D ambiguous. Germline V gene data show CDR1 as MGHRA and CDR2 as YSYEKL. The ends were cut back, 5 bases at V and 7 bases at J, with 11 bases in the middle. The CDR3 consists of 13 residues. CDR3 sequence (DNA): TGCGCCAGCAGCTACCTGCACGGTGAAAAACTGTTTTTT. This translates into CASSYLHGEKLFF.

This chain joins TRBV6-6 and TRBJ2-7; D gene unclear. The V gene's germline CDR1 is MNHNY and CDR2 SVGAGI (reference sequence). CDR3 length equals 13 residues. Between the trimmed V and J ends, which lost 4 bases and 3 bases, there was a span of 10 bases. The CDR3 DNA is TGTGCCAGCAGTTGGCAACAGAGCTACGAGCAGTACTTC. Residues: CASSWQQSYEQYF.

V gene TRBV10-3 combines with J gene TRBJ2-3, with 13 bases aligning to TRBD2. Germline V gene data show CDR1 as ENHRY and CDR2 as SYGVKD. The CDR3 loop spans 15 amino acids. With V trimmed by 6 bases and J by 6 bases, 6 bases remained unmatched. The CDR3 loop is CAIRGLAGVGDTQYF. CDR3 DNA sequence: TGTGCCATCAGAGGACTAGCGGGAGTGGGGGATACGCAGTATTTT.

The chain has TRBV5-4 and TRBJ1-1; 7 bases agree with TRBD1. CDR1 is SGHNT and CDR2 is YYREEE in the germline V gene (reference sequence). This CDR3 is built from 14 residues. V lost 3 bases and J lost 10; bases outside the gene matches: 12. The CDR3 here is CASSSAKGAIRAFF. CDR3 DNA sequence: TGTGCCAGCAGCTCAGCGAAGGGGGCGATCCGAGCTTTCTTT.

The V gene is TRBV7-9, the J gene TRBJ1-2; D remains ambiguous. Looked up from germline, CDR1 is SEHNR and CDR2 is FQNEAQ (reference sequence). The germline V and J ends were trimmed by 4 bases and 2 bases, with 11 bases remaining between them. This CDR3 comprises 14 residues. The CDR3 is CASSSRVLNYGYTF. CDR3 coding DNA: TGTGCCAGCAGCTCCCGGGTCTTGAACTATGGCTACACCTTC.

The rearrangement links TRBV5-1 to TRBJ1-1; 10 positions agree with TRBD1. Looked up from germline, CDR1 is SGHRS and CDR2 is YFSETQ. With V trimmed by 4 bases and J by 5 bases, 8 bases remained unmatched. The CDR3 length is 15 residues. This CDR3 is CASSPDRGYQTEAFF. The CDR3 nucleotides are TGCGCCAGCAGCCCGGACAGGGGGTATCAAACTGAAGCTTTCTTT.

This rearrangement joins TRBV30 to TRBJ1-1; the D is unclear. CDR1 is GTSNPN and CDR2 is SVGIG in the germline V gene (reference sequence). This CDR3 is built from 13 residues. The ends were cut back, 2 bases at V and 0 bases at J, with 7 bases in the middle. The CDR3 region is CAWSRPVNTEAFF. CDR3 sequence (DNA): TGTGCCTGGAGTCGCCCGGTGAACACTGAAGCTTTCTTT.

This chain uses TRBV30 with TRBJ2-7, with 9 bases lining up with TRBD2. J was trimmed by 0 bases and V by 3 bases; bases with no gene match: 3. Germline V lookup: CDR1 GTSNPN, CDR2 SVGIG (reference sequence). The CDR3 contains 14 residues. CDR3 bases: TGTGCCTGGAGGGCGGGACTAGCCTCCTACGAGCAGTACTTC. Its protein product is CAWRAGLASYEQYF. Full variable domain (outside the CDR3, taken from reference TRBV30 and TRBJ2-7): SQTIHQWPATLVQPVGSPLSLECTVEGTSNPNLYWYRQAAGRGLQLLFYSVGIGQISSEVPQNLSASRPQDRQFILSSKKLLLSDSGFYLCAWRAGLASYEQYFGPGTRLTVT.

The V and J genes are TRBV5-8 and TRBJ2-7; D may be TRBD1 (5 bases). The CDR3 totals 12 residues. V lost 5 bases and J lost 1, with 7 bases in between. The germline CDR1 and CDR2 sequences are SGHTS and YDEGEE. The CDR3 loop reads CASRSGSYEQYF. The DNA for the CDR3 is TGTGCCAGCAGGTCAGGGTCCTACGAGCAGTACTTC.

V and J are TRBV18 and TRBJ2-5; possibly TRBD1 for D (6 bases). V was pared by 6 bases and J by 3 bases, with 11 bases between. Germline lookup yields CDR1 KGHSH and CDR2 LQKENI. The CDR3 totals 13 residues. CDR3 residues: CASSLRQEETQYF. The CDR3 DNA is TGTGCCAGCTCCCTCCGACAGGAAGAGACCCAGTACTTC.

The chain has TRBV7-9 and TRBJ2-7; maybe TRBD1 (5 bases). Deletions cut 5 bases from V and 6 bases from J, with 14 bases between. The CDR3 is 13 residues long. Germline CDR1 SEHNR, CDR2 FQNEAQ (reference sequence). The CDR3 spells CASSKGSTTEQYF. CDR3 coding DNA: TGTGCCAGCAGCAAGGGGTCAACCACCGAGCAGTACTTC.